These 26 T cell receptor beta chains originate from one sample sequenced in a study of T cell clonotyping in hematopoietic cell transplantation. Sequenced by immunoSEQ multiplex PCR; TCRdb stores in-frame clones only, minus some. The sample carries about 41,000 clones, less than 85% recorded once. Time point: recipient sample about 28 days before transplant, after cytoreduction. Material: peripheral blood mononuclear cells, obtained before stem cell transplant. The receptors shown here come from a man aged 55 to 69 with acute myeloid leukemia. Some clones in this sample may be carry-over from other donors' samples.

This chain connects TRBV2 to TRBJ1-2; tentative D call: TRBD1 (5 bases). Per the germline V gene, CDR1 is SNHLY and CDR2 is FYNNEI. V lost 6 bases, J lost 8 bases, and 16 bases lay in between. This CDR3 has 13 residues. The CDR3 protein is CASSLSMGDGYTF. In DNA form, the CDR3 reads TGTGCCAGCAGCCTAAGCATGGGGGACGGCTACACCTTC.

The V gene is TRBV5-6, the J gene TRBJ1-1, with D perhaps matching TRBD1 (5 bases). Between the trimmed V and J ends, which lost 3 bases and 6 bases, there was a span of 18 bases. The CDR3 covers 15 residues. Germline V gene data show CDR1 as SGHDT and CDR2 as YYEEEE. The CDR3 region has the DNA TGTGCCAGCAGCTATTGGGGGTTGGGGAGGGCTGAAGCTTTCTTT. Its translation: CASSYWGLGRAEAFF.

V usage is TRBV9 and J usage is TRBJ1-6; maybe TRBD1 (5 bases). Germline CDR1 SGDLS, CDR2 YYNGEE. V was pared by 0 bases and J by 6 bases, with 10 bases between. There are 15 residues in the CDR3. The CDR3 DNA sequence: TGTGCCAGCAGCGTAGAACAGGCCCTTAATTCACCCCTCCACTTT. Translated, it gives CASSVEQALNSPLHF.

The chain couples TRBV7-6 to TRBJ2-7, with TRBD2 as a possible D gene (5 bases). V gave up 1 base and J gave up 0 bases, with 7 bases separating them. CDR3 length equals 14 residues. The germline V gene encodes CDR1 SGHVS and CDR2 FNYEAQ. CDR3 bases: TGTGCCAGCAGCTTAGAAGGGAGCTCCTACGAGCAGTACTTC. Its translation: CASSLEGSSYEQYF.

This sequence joins TRBV4-1 and TRBJ2-1; maybe TRBD2 (5 bases). The V end lost 1 base, the J end lost 1 base, and 14 bases lay between the germline ends. The CDR3 runs 17 residues. The germline V gene has CDR1 MGHRA and CDR2 YSYEKL. DNA of the CDR3: TGCGCCAGCAGCCAAGGGAGTAACGGGGAGTCCTACAATGAGCAGTTCTTC. Translated, it gives CASSQGSNGESYNEQFF.

This clone appeared a few times. The chain links TRBV18 to TRBJ2-3; 10 bases agree with TRBD2. The CDR3 runs 16 residues. CDR1 and CDR2 (germline): KGHSH, LQKENI. Trimming took 2 bases from V and 1 from J; bases not matched to a gene: 3. The CDR3 nucleotides read TGTGCCAGCTCACCAACCCTAGCGGGGGGCACAGATACGCAGTATTTT. This translates into CASSPTLAGGTDTQYF.

CDR3: CASSPRGQGEKLFF. The CDR3 nucleotides are TGCGCCAGCAGTCCAAGGGGGCAGGGTGAAAAACTGTTTTTT. The gene calls are TRBV5-1 and TRBJ1-4, with TRBD1 matching over 7 bases. The CDR3 has 14 residues. Germline CDR1 and CDR2: SGHRS and YFSETQ. Trimming cost V 5 bases and J 7 bases; bases outside gene matches: 8.

The genes are TRBV4-2 and TRBJ2-1, with 9 bases that match TRBD2. The germline CDR1 and CDR2 sequences are LGHNA and YNFKEQ. The junction had 5 bases not matched to a gene; V was cut back by 3 bases and J by 2 bases. The CDR3 covers 16 residues. Here the CDR3 reads CASSQVAGAAYNEQFF. The DNA for the CDR3 is TGTGCCAGCAGCCAGGTAGCGGGGGCCGCCTACAATGAGCAGTTCTTC.

This clone was detected once. The chain joins TRBV11-3 to TRBJ1-2; TRBD1 aligns across 7 bases. Trimming at V came to 5 bases and at J to 3 bases, leaving 6 bases not matched to a gene. The CDR3 consists of 14 residues. The V gene's germline CDR1 is SGHNT and CDR2 YENEEA. This CDR3 reads CASSLDRVDYGYTF. The DNA of the CDR3 is TGTGCCAGCAGCCTCGACAGGGTCGACTATGGCTACACCTTC.

V gene TRBV6-6 combines with J gene TRBJ1-4, with 10 positions matching TRBD1. The CDR3 is 16 amino acids. Germline V CDR1 and CDR2: MNHNY, SVGAGI (reference sequence). J lost 7 bases, V lost 0 bases, and 5 bases had no gene match. CDR3 sequence: CASSYSRTGGSEKLFF. In DNA, the CDR3 is TGTGCCAGCAGTTACTCACGGACAGGGGGGAGTGAAAAACTGTTTTTT.

This CDR3 reads CAWNPGLYGYTF. CDR3 nucleotide sequence: TGTGCCTGGAATCCTGGACTATATGGCTACACCTTC. The chain has TRBV30 and TRBJ1-2; D uncertain. The CDR3 has 12 residues. The germline V and J ends were trimmed by 4 bases and 5 bases, with 11 bases remaining between them. Germline V gene data show CDR1 as GTSNPN and CDR2 as SVGIG (reference sequence).

The genes are TRBV5-1 and TRBJ2-3, with 7 positions matching TRBD2. After removal of 5 bases from V and 2 bases from J, the junction contained 11 bases not matched to a gene. CDR1 SGHRS and CDR2 YFSETQ come from the germline V gene. This CDR3 comprises 16 residues. The CDR3 is CASSWASGGNTDTQYF. In DNA, the CDR3 is TGCGCCAGCAGTTGGGCCTCCGGGGGGAACACAGATACGCAGTATTTT.

The chain employs TRBV6-5 and TRBJ2-3; D not resolved. V was pared by 4 bases and J by 0 bases, with 11 bases between. The CDR3 is 15 amino acids. The germline CDR1 and CDR2 sequences are MNHEY and SVGAGI. The DNA for the CDR3 is TGTGCCAGCAGTTGGGAAGGGCCGAGCACAGATACGCAGTATTTT. Amino acids: CASSWEGPSTDTQYF.

This clone occurred a few times. The V call is TRBV6-5, the J call TRBJ1-6, with 8 bases matching TRBD1. Germline V gene lookup returns CDR1 MNHEY and CDR2 SVGAGI. CDR3 length: 14 amino acids. V shed 6 bases and J 7 bases; nucleotides not matched to a gene: 5. The DNA for the CDR3 is TGTGCCAGCAGCCACAGGGACAGGAATTCACCCCTCCACTTT. Amino acid sequence: CASSHRDRNSPLHF.

The chain uses TRBV13 and TRBJ2-3; 12 bases are shared with TRBD1. Trimming at V came to 0 bases and at J to 4 bases, leaving 5 bases not matched to a gene. Germline CDR1 and CDR2: PRHDT and FYEKMQ (reference sequence). The CDR3 covers 17 residues. CDR3 in amino acids: CASSLGGGQGAPDTQYF. The DNA for the CDR3 is TGTGCCAGCAGCTTAGGGGGGGGACAGGGGGCCCCAGATACGCAGTATTTT. The full variable domain, rest sourced from reference TRBV13 and TRBJ2-3, is AAGVIQSPRHLIKEKRETATLKCYPIPRHDTVYWYQQGPGQDPQFLISFYEKMQSDKGSIPDRFSAQQFSDYHSELNMSSLELGDSALYFCASSLGGGQGAPDTQYFGPGTRLTVL.

This clone was observed once. V usage is TRBV2 and J usage is TRBJ1-6; 9 nucleotides match TRBD1. Per the germline V gene, CDR1 is SNHLY and CDR2 is FYNNEI. The CDR3 spans 14 residues. J was trimmed by 3 bases and V by 7 bases; bases with no gene match: 1. CDR3 amino acids: CASTGQGYNSPLHF. The CDR3 coding sequence is TGTGCCAGCACGGGACAGGGCTATAATTCACCCCTCCACTTT.

This chain joins TRBV25-1 and TRBJ1-3; 8 bases match TRBD1. The V and J ends lost 8 bases and 0 bases, in that order; junction bases with no gene match: 12. Germline-derived CDR1 and CDR2 are MGHDK and SYGVNS. The CDR3 has 17 amino acids. As DNA, the CDR3 is TGTGCCAGCGAAAAGAAAGGACAGGGTCGCTCTGGAAACACCATATATTTT. Translation gives CASEKKGQGRSGNTIYF.

J is TRBJ1-1 and V is TRBV4-2; maybe TRBD1 (5 bases). CDR3 length: 15 amino acids. V gave up 6 bases and J gave up 5 bases, with 19 bases separating them. Germline CDR1 reads LGHNA; CDR2 reads YNFKEQ. CDR3 sequence reads: CASSGGRPGRTEAFF. CDR3 in DNA: TGTGCCAGCAGTGGGGGACGCCCAGGCAGAACTGAAGCTTTCTTT.

The V gene is TRBV6-1, the J gene TRBJ1-2, with 7 bases matching TRBD1. Germline lookup yields CDR1 MNHNS and CDR2 SASEGT. Trimming at V came to 6 bases and at J to 1 base, leaving 5 bases not matched to a gene. CDR3 length: 14 residues. The CDR3 loop reads CASRTGDFNYGYTF. In nucleotides, the CDR3 is TGTGCCAGCAGAACAGGGGATTTTAACTATGGCTACACCTTC.

This chain uses TRBV6-5 with TRBJ1-1; D unclear. Looked up from germline, CDR1 is MNHEY and CDR2 is SVGAGI. Trimming left V 6 bases short and J 2 bases short, with 10 bases between. The CDR3 totals 13 residues. This CDR3 reads CASRWAGNTEAFF. The CDR3 coding sequence is TGTGCCAGCAGGTGGGCAGGAAACACTGAAGCTTTCTTT.

A few counts support this clone. The genes are TRBV7-6 and TRBJ2-2; D may correspond to TRBD1 or TRBD2 (5 bases each). Germline CDR1 reads SGHVS; CDR2 reads FNYEAQ. This CDR3 has 14 residues. V gave up 5 bases and J gave up 7 bases, with 14 bases separating them. The chain's CDR3 is CASSVSGAHGELFF. In DNA, the CDR3 is TGTGCCAGCAGCGTTTCCGGGGCCCACGGGGAGCTGTTTTTT.

J is TRBJ1-3 and V is TRBV29-1; D is unresolved. Between the trimmed V and J ends, which lost 3 bases and 4 bases, there was a span of 16 bases. In germline, CDR1 is SQVTM, CDR2 ANQGSEA. The CDR3 runs 15 residues. The CDR3 DNA sequence: TGCAGCGTTGATTTAGGCCGAGCCTTGGGAAACACCATATATTTT. It codes for CSVDLGRALGNTIYF.

This chain connects TRBV6-1 to TRBJ1-5, with D unclear. V dropped 5 bases and J dropped 4 bases, with 9 bases sitting between them. This CDR3 has 13 residues. Germline CDR1 reads MNHNS; CDR2 reads SASEGT. For the CDR3, the DNA is TGTGCCAGCAGTCGGACTGATAATCAGCCCCAGCATTTT. Amino acid sequence: CASSRTDNQPQHF.

V gene TRBV4-3 combines with J gene TRBJ2-7, with D tentatively TRBD2 (5 bases). V was shortened by 4 bases and J by 3 bases, with 13 bases between the two germline ends. There are 14 residues in the CDR3. Germline CDR1 LGHNA, CDR2 YSLEER. The CDR3: CASSRQTGNYEQYF. The CDR3 region has the DNA TGCGCCAGCAGCCGCCAGACGGGGAACTACGAGCAGTACTTC.

Worth noting for this clone: Germline and junction disagree at one end, which may indicate a read error. The chain employs TRBV7-9 and TRBJ2-2; 7 bases map to TRBD1. The CDR3 sequence is 15 residues long. CDR1 is SEHNR and CDR2 is FQNEAQ in the germline V gene (reference sequence). The CDR3: CASSVAGTDTGELFF. CDR3 nucleotides: TGTGCCAGCAGCGTAGCCGGGACAGACACCGGGGAGCTGTTTTTT.

This clone has a single count. The chain employs TRBV25-1 and TRBJ1-3; D is perhaps TRBD1 (5 bases). The V end lost 2 bases, the J end lost 0 bases, and 8 bases lay between the germline ends. Germline assignment: CDR1 MGHDK and CDR2 SYGVNS. The CDR3 is 15 residues long. The CDR3 spells CASSETGVSGNTIYF. CDR3 coding DNA: TGTGCCAGCAGTGAAACGGGGGTCTCTGGAAACACCATATATTTT.